These 27 T cell receptor beta chains share one sample of origin, sequenced in a study of T cell responses to AZD1222 COVID-19 vaccine. Sequencing used immunoSEQ multiplex PCR; TCRdb keeps in-frame clones, though not all of them. The sample lists approximately 100,000 clones, approximately 81% occurring once. The sample in question was peripheral blood, obtained 28 days after the second AZD1222 dose. The receptors derive from an adult who received the AZD1222 COVID-19 vaccine.

This clone was counted once. Germline is not matched at one junction end, which may reflect a read error. The CDR3, as DNA: TGTGCTAGCAGCTTAGCGCAGGGGACACTCTACAATGAGCAGTTCTTC. It yields the protein CASSLAQGTLYNEQFF. This chain connects TRBV7-7 to TRBJ2-1; tentative D call: TRBD1 (6 bases). This CDR3 has 16 residues. Germline lookup yields CDR1 SSHAT and CDR2 FNYEAQ (reference sequence).

V usage is TRBV2 and J usage is TRBJ1-5; 7 bases fit TRBD1. The CDR3 has 15 residues. J lost 0 bases, V lost 8 bases, and 7 bases had no gene match. Germline-derived CDR1 and CDR2 are SNHLY and FYNNEI. CDR3 coding DNA: TGTGCCAGCGGGGCTGACAGGGTTAGCAATCAGCCCCAGCATTTT. Protein product: CASGADRVSNQPQHF.

This rearrangement joins TRBV18 to TRBJ2-7; 10 nucleotides match TRBD1. There are 15 residues in the CDR3. The germline V gene encodes CDR1 KGHSH and CDR2 LQKENI. The ends lost 3 bases at V and 4 bases at J; junction bases unmatched: 6. CDR3 region: CASSPRQGATYEQYF. The DNA for the CDR3 is TGTGCCAGCTCACCCAGACAGGGGGCGACTTACGAGCAGTACTTC.

The V call is TRBV6-2 or TRBV6-3, the J call TRBJ2-1, with D possibly TRBD2 on 6 matching bases. Trimming removed 5 bases from V and 8 bases from J, with 19 bases in between. This CDR3 region has 15 residues. Looked up from germline, CDR1 is MNHEY and CDR2 is SVGEGT. CDR3: CASSPGSTRRDEQFF. DNA of the CDR3: TGTGCCAGCAGTCCCGGGAGCACTCGGCGTGATGAGCAGTTCTTC.

This rearrangement joins TRBV13 to TRBJ1-6, with D tentatively TRBD1 (6 bases). Per the germline V gene, CDR1 is PRHDT and CDR2 is FYEKMQ (reference sequence). The CDR3 has 13 residues. Trimming stripped 6 bases from V and 10 bases from J, with 13 bases between. The CDR3 sequence is CASSSTGWSPLHF. The CDR3 DNA reads as TGTGCCAGCAGTTCTACAGGGTGGTCACCCCTCCACTTT.

The chain uses TRBV5-1 and TRBJ1-1; D remains ambiguous. The CDR3 runs to 15 residues. V dropped 1 base and J dropped 0 bases, with 10 bases sitting between them. Germline CDR1 and CDR2: SGHRS and YFSETQ. The CDR3 loop is CASSLNNGLNTEAFF. CDR3 nucleotides: TGCGCCAGCAGCTTGAACAACGGCTTGAACACTGAAGCTTTCTTT.

This clone was counted only a few times. The chain uses TRBV4-3 and TRBJ1-4, with a possible D match to TRBD1 (5 bases). Germline CDR1 is LGHNA and CDR2 is YSLEER. V was trimmed by 2 bases and J by 7 bases, leaving 17 bases between them. This CDR3 contains 16 residues. The CDR3 sequence is CASSQLSNRRGEKLFF. The DNA for the CDR3 is TGCGCCAGCAGCCAACTCTCCAATAGGAGGGGTGAAAAACTGTTTTTT.

The chain is built from TRBV5-1 and TRBJ2-1, with D unclear. The CDR3 contains 15 residues. Trimming left V 4 bases short and J 8 bases short, with 19 bases between. Germline V gives CDR1 SGHRS, CDR2 YFSETQ. CDR3 DNA sequence: TGCGCCAGCAGCACTGAGGCCCCGGCTCGGGATGAGCAGTTCTTC. As protein: CASSTEAPARDEQFF.

The V and J genes are TRBV30 and TRBJ2-3; 8 bases fit TRBD2. The CDR3 is 15 amino acids. The germline V gene has CDR1 GTSNPN and CDR2 SVGIG (reference sequence). The junction had 8 bases not matched to a gene; V was cut back by 2 bases and J by 4 bases. As DNA, the CDR3 is TGTGCCTGGAGTCCCCCCGGGGGGGGCTCAGATACGCAGTATTTT. Translated: CAWSPPGGGSDTQYF. Complete variable domain (other parts from reference TRBV30 and TRBJ2-3): SQTIHQWPATLVQPVGSPLSLECTVEGTSNPNLYWYRQAAGRGLQLLFYSVGIGQISSEVPQNLSASRPQDRQFILSSKKLLLSDSGFYLCAWSPPGGGSDTQYFGPGTRLTVL.

This rearrangement joins TRBV30 to TRBJ2-6, with D uncertain. The CDR3 runs to 12 residues. V dropped 0 bases and J dropped 7 bases, with 4 bases sitting between them. CDR1 is GTSNPN, CDR2 SVGIG, per germline (reference sequence). The CDR3 reads CAWSVGANVLTF. DNA for the CDR3: TGTGCCTGGAGTGTAGGAGCCAACGTCCTGACTTTC.

V is TRBV12-3 or TRBV12-4 and J is TRBJ1-1, with D tentatively TRBD1 (5 bases). Trimming shortened V by 5 bases and J by 7 bases, and 8 bases separated the two germline ends. CDR3 size: 11 residues. This chain's CDR3 is CASSETVEAFF. DNA for the CDR3: TGTGCCAGCAGTGAGACAGTTGAAGCTTTCTTT.

The CDR3, as DNA: TGTGCCAGCAGGGACAGGGCTTTCACTGAAGCTTTCTTT. Its translation is CASRDRAFTEAFF. The chain joins TRBV6-5 to TRBJ1-1, with 8 bases that match TRBD1. This CDR3 region has 13 residues. Germline V gives CDR1 MNHEY, CDR2 SVGAGI. J was trimmed by 4 bases and V by 6 bases; bases with no gene match: 4.

The chain couples TRBV19 to TRBJ1-4, with unresolved D. V lost 3 bases and J lost 0, with 5 bases in between. The CDR3 is made up of 14 amino acids. Germline CDR1 reads LNHDA; CDR2 reads SQIVND (reference sequence). In nucleotides, the CDR3 is TGTGCCAGTAGTATGAGGGCAACTAATGAAAAACTGTTTTTT. Its protein product is CASSMRATNEKLFF.

The V call is TRBV10-2, the J call TRBJ2-7; maybe TRBD1 (6 bases). Per germline, CDR1 WSHSY and CDR2 SAAADI. Between the trimmed V and J ends, which lost 0 bases and 0 bases, there was a span of 12 bases. The CDR3 is 16 residues long. The CDR3 bases are TGCGCCAGCAGTGAGTCCAGGACAGCCCTCTCCTACGAGCAGTACTTC. This gives the protein CASSESRTALSYEQYF.

The chain recombines TRBV5-6 with TRBJ1-2, with no clear D. The CDR3 extends over 11 amino acids. Looked up from germline, CDR1 is SGHDT and CDR2 is YYEEEE. The ends were cut back, 4 bases at V and 4 bases at J, with 5 bases in the middle. The CDR3 DNA follows: TGTGCCAGCAGCGAGGGCTATGGCTACACCTTC. As protein: CASSEGYGYTF.

The chain's CDR3 is CASSLRGNQPQHF. The CDR3 DNA is TGTGCCAGCAGTTTACGGGGGAATCAGCCCCAGCATTTT. The chain recombines TRBV27 with TRBJ1-5; TRBD1 might be the D (5 bases). CDR3 size: 13 residues. Trimming took 2 bases from V and 4 from J, leaving 6 bases between them. CDR1 and CDR2 from the germline V gene are MNHEY and SMNVEV (reference sequence).

The CDR3 sequence: CASSSTGSYGYTF. CDR3 nucleotide sequence: TGTGCCAGCAGCTCGACAGGGTCCTATGGCTACACCTTC. The chain is built from TRBV7-9 and TRBJ1-2; 7 nucleotides agree with TRBD1. CDR1 SEHNR and CDR2 FQNEAQ come from the germline V gene (reference sequence). This CDR3 has 13 residues. V lost 4 bases to trimming and J lost 4 bases; unmatched junction nucleotides: 3.

The V gene is TRBV9, the J gene TRBJ2-7; D assignment may be TRBD1 or TRBD2 (5 bases each). Germline CDR1 reads SGDLS; CDR2 reads YYNGEE. V lost 0 bases and J lost 2, with 9 bases in between. The CDR3 consists of 14 residues. CDR3 residues: CASSVVGDAYEQYF. Written as DNA, the CDR3 is TGTGCCAGCAGCGTAGTCGGGGACGCCTACGAGCAGTACTTC.

This chain connects TRBV7-2 to TRBJ2-3; no clear D gene. Germline V gene data show CDR1 as SGHTA and CDR2 as FQGNSA. With 5 bases removed from V and 3 bases from J, the gap between germline ends came to 12 bases. The CDR3 spans 14 residues. The CDR3 here is CASSPRAWTDTQYF. The CDR3 DNA reads as TGTGCCAGCAGCCCTAGAGCTTGGACAGATACGCAGTATTTT.

In DNA form, the CDR3 reads TGTGCCTGGAGTGTATTAGGCGGAGAAGCTTTCTTT. The encoded protein is CAWSVLGGEAFF. This chain connects TRBV30 to TRBJ1-1; D unclear. This CDR3 comprises 12 residues. Germline CDR1 is GTSNPN and CDR2 is SVGIG (reference sequence). Trimming shortened V by 0 bases and J by 8 bases, and 10 bases separated the two germline ends. Based on the CDR3 plus reference TRBV30 and TRBJ1-1, the full variable domain is SQTIHQWPATLVQPVGSPLSLECTVEGTSNPNLYWYRQAAGRGLQLLFYSVGIGQISSEVPQNLSASRPQDRQFILSSKKLLLSDSGFYLCAWSVLGGEAFFGQGTRLTVV.

The chain employs TRBV7-9 and TRBJ2-7; 10 bases are a match to TRBD2. Trimming cost V 1 base and J 5 bases; bases outside gene matches: 5. Germline V lookup: CDR1 SEHNR, CDR2 FQNEAQ (reference sequence). The length of the CDR3 is 15 residues. The CDR3 coding sequence is TGTGCCAGCAGCTTAGAAGCGGGAGGGTCCCACGAGCAGTACTTC. It encodes CASSLEAGGSHEQYF.

The V gene is TRBV21-1, the J gene TRBJ2-7; TRBD1 is the table's D call, not checked against the DNA. TRBV21-1 is a pseudogene. The CDR3 has 16 amino acids. Here the CDR3 DNA reads TGTGCCAGCAGCAAAGTCACAGGGGCTTACTCCTACGAGCAGTACTTC. Translation: CASSKVTGAYSYEQYF.

The rearrangement uses TRBV3-1 (or the pseudogene TRBV3-2) and TRBJ1-6, with a possible D match to TRBD1 (6 bases). Trimming removed 4 bases at V and 4 bases at J, with 17 bases between. The CDR3 extends over 17 amino acids. Germline V gives CDR1 LGHDT, CDR2 YNNKEL (reference sequence). CDR3: CASSLNRDRVYNSPLHF. The CDR3 DNA is TGTGCCAGCAGCCTCAACAGGGATCGGGTGTATAATTCACCCCTCCACTTT.

The V gene is TRBV2, the J gene TRBJ2-5, with D maybe TRBD1 (5 bases). Germline V lookup: CDR1 SNHLY, CDR2 FYNNEI. V lost 3 bases, J lost 1 base, and 6 bases lay in between. This CDR3 spans 13 amino acids. CDR3 bases: TGTGCCAGCAGTGATCAGGGCCAAGAGACCCAGTACTTC. Its translation is CASSDQGQETQYF.

This rearrangement joins TRBV20-1 to TRBJ2-7; D gene ambiguous. V lost 5 bases to trimming and J lost 3 bases, with 8 bases between them. This CDR3 region has 11 residues. The germline gives CDR1 DFQATT, CDR2 SNEGSKA (reference sequence). The CDR3 is CSALTGYEQYF. The CDR3 nucleotides read TGCAGTGCTCTTACGGGCTACGAGCAGTACTTC.

The chain combines TRBV6-5 with TRBJ2-1; D uncertain. Per the germline V gene, CDR1 is MNHEY and CDR2 is SVGAGI. Trimming shortened V by 4 bases and J by 2 bases, and 12 bases separated the two germline ends. The CDR3 has 15 amino acids. Here the CDR3 DNA reads TGTGCCAGCAGTTTCGTCCCGGTAACCTACAATGAGCAGTTCTTC. Translating it yields CASSFVPVTYNEQFF.

This chain links TRBV3-1 (or the pseudogene TRBV3-2) with TRBJ1-2, with unresolved D. Trimming shortened V by 0 bases and J by 5 bases, and 10 bases separated the two germline ends. Germline V gives CDR1 LGHDT, CDR2 YNNKEL (reference sequence). CDR3 length equals 14 residues. Here the CDR3 reads CASSQDLSGYGYTF. The CDR3 DNA reads TGTGCCAGCAGCCAAGATCTGTCCGGATATGGCTACACCTTC.